This entry features one TCR beta chain sequence. Which antigen it targets is not known. One base away there is no much larger clone; base qualities are not given. V loses 0 bases at its end and J loses 5 bases; junction bases beyond the gene matches: 6. Based on the germline V gene (reference sequence), the CDR1 and CDR2 sequences are PRHDT and FYEKMQ. The CDR3 measures 15 amino acids from cysteine to phenylalanine. Here the CDR3 DNA is all that survives: 45 bases in frame from base 1. This specimen comes from a study of T cell changes during pregnancy in multiple sclerosis (dated by TCRdb to the late 2010s). Background for the entire study: The study examined how the T cell repertoire changed over the course of pregnancy in women with multiple sclerosis.

Libraries were built with the immunoSEQ multiplex PCR assay. TCRdb retrieved this table from immuneACCESS and kept in-frame rearrangements only. Not all clones are present; in checked studies, unresolved V genes account for under half, and no reason is known for the remainder. The sample table holds tens of thousands of clones, of which roughly 93% were seen once. The ten biggest clones cover around 1.4% of the sample. Rearrangement joined TRBV13 to TRBJ1-1, with 7 bases matching TRBD1. The clonotype comes from a female donor in good health, enrolled as a control in a pregnancy study. The sequencing here drew on peripheral blood, taken in the third trimester of pregnancy. Here is the DNA: TGTGCCAGCAGCTTAGGCAACAGGGGAGAAACTGAAGCTTTCTTT. It translates as CASSLGNRGETEAFF.